A selection of T cell receptor beta chains follows, all from one sample in a study of T cell changes during pregnancy in multiple sclerosis. This table comes from immunoSEQ multiplex PCR, and its TCRdb copy is limited to in-frame clones, with some not included. The table has approximately 83,000 clones, approximately 92% seen once; the top ten hold 4.3%. The sample consisted of peripheral blood, taken in the first trimester of pregnancy. Source of these receptors: a female donor with multiple sclerosis, enrolled in a pregnancy study. The CDR3 runs from the conserved cysteine through the conserved F or W. D genes are given only for firm matches. Clone size is given for some rows only: seen once, a few or many times, or a class if the clone is expanded.

>.|.|TRBV2|TRBJ1-4
TGTGCCAGCAGGTTGGCGGGTGAAAAACTGTTTTTT
CASRLAGEKLFF
>.|.|TRBV6-4|TRBJ2-2
TGTGCCAGCAGTGAGGCGGATACCGGGGAGCTGTTTTTT
CASSEADTGELFF
>.|.|TRBV9|TRBJ2-5
TGTGCCAGCAGCGTCGGAGGGACTCCACAAGAGACCCAGTACTTC
CASSVGGTPQETQYF
>few|TRBD1|TRBV2|TRBJ1-2
TGTGCCAGCGGCACCGGGACAGGAGTTTACGATGGCTACACCTTC
CASGTGTGVYDGYTF
>.|TRBD1|TRBV15|TRBJ2-5
TGTGCCACCCGTTACAGGGGACAAGAGACCCAGTACTTC
CATRYRGQETQYF
>.|.|TRBV6-1|TRBJ1-2
TGTGCCAGCAGTGCGCTTGCTCGGGGGTCGGCTAACTATGGCTACACCTTC
CASSALARGSANYGYTF
>.|TRBD2|TRBV29-1|TRBJ2-5
TGCAGCGTTCCTTGGACTAGCGGGGAGACCCAGTACTTC
CSVPWTSGETQYF
>.|.|TRBV29-1|TRBJ1-4
TGCAGCGTTGAGGGCTCTAATGAAAAACTGTTTTTT
CSVEGSNEKLFF
>.|.|TRBV6-6|TRBJ2-2
TGTGCCAGCAGAATTCTAAGGCGGGGGGAGCTGTTTTTT
CASRILRRGELFF
>.|TRBD1|TRBV2|TRBJ2-1
TGTGCCAGGACAGGGGTTGGCTCCTACAATGAGCAGTTCTTC
CARTGVGSYNEQFF
>.|.|TRBV7-9|TRBJ1-5
TGTGCCAGCAGCTTCGCGGGGGCGGATCAGCCCCAGCATTTT
CASSFAGADQPQHF
>few|.|TRBV30|TRBJ1-1
TGTGCCTGGAGTCTAGGACCGGGAGGCACTGAAGCTTTCTTT
CAWSLGPGGTEAFF
>.|.|TRBV19|TRBJ2-3
TGTGCCAGTAGTAGTAGGACAGCACATACGCAGTATTTT
CASSSRTAHTQYF
>.|TRBD1|TRBV10-1|TRBJ1-1
TGCGCCAGCAGTGCCACGGGACAGGGAGCGGACACTGAAGCTTTCTTT
CASSATGQGADTEAFF
>.|TRBD1|TRBV11-2|TRBJ2-7
TGTGCCAGCAGCTTCCGACAGGGGCCCTACGAGCAGTACTTC
CASSFRQGPYEQYF
>.|TRBD1|TRBV11-2|TRBJ1-5
TGTGCCAGCAGTGAAGGGGGCAACCAGCCCCAGCATTTT
CASSEGGNQPQHF
>.|.|TRBV4-1|TRBJ1-2
TGCGCCAGCAGCCAAATATCAGGGATCGCTGGCTACACCTTC
CASSQISGIAGYTF
>.|.|TRBV2|TRBJ1-2
TGTGCCAGCAGTCAACCAAAAGGGGGGGTCTATGGCTACACCTTC
CASSQPKGGVYGYTF
>.|TRBD1|TRBV7-8|TRBJ1-4
TGTGCCAGCAGCTTTGTACAGGGGGCGGCGGAAAAACTGTTTTTT
CASSFVQGAAEKLFF
>once|.|TRBV4-1|TRBJ2-2
TGCGCCAGCAGCCAAGCCCAGGGCCGAACCGGGGAGCTGTTTTTT
CASSQAQGRTGELFF
>.|.|TRBV29-1|TRBJ1-4
TGCAGCGTTGAAGGGACAACAACTAATGAAAAACTGTTTTTT
CSVEGTTTNEKLFF
>.|.|TRBV25-1|TRBJ1-3
TGTGCCAGCAGTGATCGGGGGGGGCTTGCTGGAAACACCATATATTTT
CASSDRGGLAGNTIYF
>.|TRBD1|TRBV5-4|TRBJ2-7
TGTGCCAGCAGCCATGGACAGGGGTCATACGAGCAGTACTTC
CASSHGQGSYEQYF
>.|TRBD1|TRBV19|TRBJ1-5
TGTGCCAGTAACAGGGGGCGAGATCAGCCCCAGCATTTT
CASNRGRDQPQHF
>few|.|TRBV23-1|TRBJ1-2
TGCGCCAGCAGTCTGCGGGAATTCTATGGCTACACCTTC
CASSLREFYGYTF
>once|.|TRBV7-8|TRBJ1-1
TGTGCCAGCAGCTTTCAGGGCCTTGAAGCTTTCTTT
CASSFQGLEAFF
>.|TRBD2|TRBV4-2|TRBJ2-7
TGTGCCAGCAGCCCCCTTGGCGGGGGGGCCTACGAGCAGTACTTC
CASSPLGGGAYEQYF
>.|.|TRBV5-1|TRBJ2-2
TGCGCCAGCCGCCGCATTTCCTCGGGGATTGGGGACTCCTCCACCGGGGAGCTGTTTTTT
CASRRISSGIGDSSTGELFF
>.|.|TRBV5-4|TRBJ2-3
TGTGCCAGCAGCTTGAGGTTTCGGGGTCGGGATACGCAGTATTTT
CASSLRFRGRDTQYF
>.|.|TRBV5-6|TRBJ2-3
TGTGCCAGCAGCTTCCCGGGCGCGGGCGGGGCCACAGATACGCAGTATTTT
CASSFPGAGGATDTQYF
>.|TRBD1|TRBV2|TRBJ2-1
TGTGCCAGCAGTGCCTGGGACAGGGCCGATGAGCAGTTCTTC
CASSAWDRADEQFF
>.|.|TRBV9|TRBJ2-1
TGTGCCAGCAGCGTGTTTTTGGGGGCGCCCTACAATGAGCAGTTCTTC
CASSVFLGAPYNEQFF
>.|TRBD1|TRBV6-1|TRBJ2-2
TGTGCCAGCGGGGCCGGGACAGTAAACACCGGGGAGCTGTTTTTT
CASGAGTVNTGELFF
>.|.|TRBV7-2|TRBJ2-7
TGTGCCAGCAGCTTTTTAGAAGGGGGATCCAGCTCCTACGAGCAGTACTTC
CASSFLEGGSSSYEQYF
>once|.|TRBV11-2|TRBJ2-7
TGTGCCAGCAGCTTTACTGGTCTACCCGACGAGCAGTACTTC
CASSFTGLPDEQYF
>.|.|TRBV5-6|TRBJ2-4
TGTGCCAGCAGCTTGTCGCCGGACAGAAAAACGAACATTCAGTACTTC
CASSLSPDRKTNIQYF
>few|.|TRBV30|TRBJ1-1
TGTGCCTGGAGTAAACAGGGGAACACTGAAGCTTTCTTT
CAWSKQGNTEAFF
>.|TRBD1|TRBV10-3|TRBJ2-3
TGTGCCATCAGTGACGTAATCCGGGACAGGGATGCAGATACGCAGTATTTT
CAISDVIRDRDADTQYF
>.|TRBD1|TRBV5-4|TRBJ1-1
TGTGCCAGCAGCCCCAGTACGACAGGGAAGGCCTCTTGGACTGAAGCTTTCTTT
CASSPSTTGKASWTEAFF
>once|.|TRBV28|TRBJ1-3
TGTGCCAGCAGCCGGCGGCGGGGCTCTGGAAACACCATATATTTT
CASSRRRGSGNTIYF
>.|.|TRBV9|TRBJ2-1
TGTGCCAGCAGCGCCGGGGGAGGCTCCTACAATGAGCAGTTCTTC
CASSAGGGSYNEQFF
>.|TRBD1|TRBV5-1|TRBJ1-1
TGCGCCAGCAGCTTGGCGTACAGGGGGGTTGGTGGCACTGAAGCTTTCTTT
CASSLAYRGVGGTEAFF
>.|.|TRBV5-1|TRBJ1-3
TGCGCCAGCAGCCTTCCAGGGACTGGAAACACCATATATTTT
CASSLPGTGNTIYF
>.|.|TRBV6-1|TRBJ1-2
TGTGCCAGCAGTGAATTGGCAGGGGAAGGCTACACCTTC
CASSELAGEGYTF
>.|TRBD1|TRBV5-6|TRBJ2-1
TGTGCCAGCAGCTACGGGACAGGGGGCTTGAATGAGCAGTTCTTC
CASSYGTGGLNEQFF
>.|TRBD1|TRBV18|TRBJ1-1
TGTGCCAGCTCACCCCCCGGTAGGGGACAGGGGTTGTGGGCTTTCTTT
CASSPPGRGQGLWAFF
>.|.|TRBV19|TRBJ1-2
TGTGCCAGTAGTATTTCGGGGAATCACCGCTACACCTTC
CASSISGNHRYTF
>.|.|TRBV6-4|TRBJ1-2
TGTGCCAGCAGTGACTCTCGGGGTTTAGGCTACACCTTC
CASSDSRGLGYTF
>.|TRBD1|TRBV14|TRBJ1-3
TGTGCCAGCAGCCACTTGACAGGGTTCGGAAACACCATATATTTT
CASSHLTGFGNTIYF
>.|.|TRBV27|TRBJ2-7
TGTGCCAGCAGTCAACTAGGCCCCGCCGAGCAGTACTTC
CASSQLGPAEQYF
>.|.|TRBV2|TRBJ2-7
TGTGCCAGCAGCCTGGACACCGACGAGCAGTACTTC
CASSLDTDEQYF
>.|TRBD2|TRBV4-2|TRBJ2-1
TGTGCCAGCAGCCAAATAATAGGGACTACGGGTGAGCAGTTCTTC
CASSQIIGTTGEQFF
>.|TRBD1|TRBV6-1|TRBJ1-1
TGTGCCAGCAGTGAACTGACAGGGGGCCGTTCAGCTTTCTTT
CASSELTGGRSAFF
>.|.|TRBV27|TRBJ2-5
TGTGCCAGCAGTTTCCGCGCCCGGGAGACCCAGTACTTC
CASSFRARETQYF